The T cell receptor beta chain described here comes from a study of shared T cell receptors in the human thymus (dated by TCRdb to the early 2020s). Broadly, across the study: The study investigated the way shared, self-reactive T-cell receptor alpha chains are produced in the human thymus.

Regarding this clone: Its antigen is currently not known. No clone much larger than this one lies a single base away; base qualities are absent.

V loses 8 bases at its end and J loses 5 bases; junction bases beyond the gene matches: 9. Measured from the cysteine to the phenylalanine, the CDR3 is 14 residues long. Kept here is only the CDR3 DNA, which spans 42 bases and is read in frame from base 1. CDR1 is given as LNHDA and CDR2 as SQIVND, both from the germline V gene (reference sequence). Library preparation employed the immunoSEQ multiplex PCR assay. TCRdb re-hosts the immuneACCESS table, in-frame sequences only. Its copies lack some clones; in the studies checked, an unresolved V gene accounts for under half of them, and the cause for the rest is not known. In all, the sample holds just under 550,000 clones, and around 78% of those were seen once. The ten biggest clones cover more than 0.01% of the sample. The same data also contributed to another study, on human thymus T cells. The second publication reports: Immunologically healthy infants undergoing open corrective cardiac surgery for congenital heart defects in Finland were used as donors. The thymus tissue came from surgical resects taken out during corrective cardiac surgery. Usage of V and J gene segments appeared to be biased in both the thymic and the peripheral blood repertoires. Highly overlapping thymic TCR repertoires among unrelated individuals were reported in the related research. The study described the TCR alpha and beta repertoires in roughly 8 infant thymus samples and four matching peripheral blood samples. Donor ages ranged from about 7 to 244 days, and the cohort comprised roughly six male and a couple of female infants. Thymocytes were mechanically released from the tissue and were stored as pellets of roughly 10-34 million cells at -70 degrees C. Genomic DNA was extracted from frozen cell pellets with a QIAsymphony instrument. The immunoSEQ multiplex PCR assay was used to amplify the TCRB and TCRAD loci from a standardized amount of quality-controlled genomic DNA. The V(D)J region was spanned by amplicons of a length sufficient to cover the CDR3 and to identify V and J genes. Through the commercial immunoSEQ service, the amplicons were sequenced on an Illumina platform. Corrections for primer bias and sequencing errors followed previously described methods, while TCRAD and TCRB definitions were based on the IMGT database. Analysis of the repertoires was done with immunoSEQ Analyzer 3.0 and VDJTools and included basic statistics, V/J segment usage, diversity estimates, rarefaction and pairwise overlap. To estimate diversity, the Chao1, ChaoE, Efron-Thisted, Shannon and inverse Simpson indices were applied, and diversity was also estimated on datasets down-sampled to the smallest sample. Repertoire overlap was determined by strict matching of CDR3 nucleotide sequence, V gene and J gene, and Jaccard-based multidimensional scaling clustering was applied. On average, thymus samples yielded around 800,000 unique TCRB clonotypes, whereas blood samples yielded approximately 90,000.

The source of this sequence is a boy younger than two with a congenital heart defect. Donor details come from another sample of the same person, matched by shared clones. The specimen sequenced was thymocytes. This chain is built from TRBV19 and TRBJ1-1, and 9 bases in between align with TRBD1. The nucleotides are TGTGCCAGTGGGGACAGGGAGAAAGGGACTGAAGCTTTCTTT. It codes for CASGDREKGTEAFF. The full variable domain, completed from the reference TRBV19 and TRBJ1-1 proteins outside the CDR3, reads DGGITQSPKYLFRKEGQNVTLSCEQNLNHDAMYWYRQDPGQGLRLIYYSQIVNDFQKGDIAEGYSVSREKKESFPLTVTSAQKNPTAFYLCASGDREKGTEAFFGQGTRLTVV.